The table lists the clone carrying this TCR beta chain with a few counts. The sample originates from a study of T cells after yellow fever vaccination. The CDR3 consists of 14 residues. Trimming took off 8 bases at V and 13 bases at J, with 21 bases between the two ends. Germline-derived CDR1 and CDR2 are SGHAT and FQNNGV. One entry per CDR3 protein results from TCRdb running MiXCR on the 5' RACE reads. The sample consists of some 560,000 distinct CDR3 sequences, 17% of them appearing once. The TCR sequence derives from a man aged 18 to 29 who received the YFV17D yellow fever vaccine. Sequencing was performed on PBMCs, taken less than 6 days after the first yellow fever vaccination. V gene TRBV11-2 combines with J gene TRBJ1-6, with a weak D call TRBD1 (6 bases). The CDR3 region is CASGVMRDNRPLHF. CDR3 DNA sequence: TGTGCCAGCGGAGTTATGAGGGACAATCGCCCCCTCCACTTT.